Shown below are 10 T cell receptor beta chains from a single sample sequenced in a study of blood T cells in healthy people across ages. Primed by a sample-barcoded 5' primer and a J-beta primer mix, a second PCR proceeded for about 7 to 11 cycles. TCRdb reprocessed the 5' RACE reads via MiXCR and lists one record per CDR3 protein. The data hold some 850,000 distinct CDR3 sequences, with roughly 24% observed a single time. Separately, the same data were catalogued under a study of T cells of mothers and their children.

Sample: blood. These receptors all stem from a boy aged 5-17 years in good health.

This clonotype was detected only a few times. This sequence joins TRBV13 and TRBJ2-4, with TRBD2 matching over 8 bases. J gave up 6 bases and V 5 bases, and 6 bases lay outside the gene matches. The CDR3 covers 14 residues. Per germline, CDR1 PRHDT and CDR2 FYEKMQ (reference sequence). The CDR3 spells CASSIFGGGNIQYF. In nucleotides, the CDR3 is TGTGCCAGCAGCATTTTCGGGGGGGGAAACATTCAGTACTTC.

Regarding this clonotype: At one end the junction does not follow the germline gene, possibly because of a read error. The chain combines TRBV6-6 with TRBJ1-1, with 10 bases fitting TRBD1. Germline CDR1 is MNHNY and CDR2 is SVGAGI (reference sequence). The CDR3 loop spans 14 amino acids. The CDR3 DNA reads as TGTGCCAGCAGTTACCTGACAGGGGGCGCCCCCGAAAGATTT. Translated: CASSYLTGGAPERF.

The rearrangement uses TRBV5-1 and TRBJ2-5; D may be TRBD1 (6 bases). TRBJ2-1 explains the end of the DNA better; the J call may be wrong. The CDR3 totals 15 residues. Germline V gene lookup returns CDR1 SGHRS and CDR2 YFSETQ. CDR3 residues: CASSQGHLQGGEQFF. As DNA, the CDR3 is TGCGCCAGCAGCCAGGGACACCTCCAAGGCGGTGAGCAGTTCTTC.

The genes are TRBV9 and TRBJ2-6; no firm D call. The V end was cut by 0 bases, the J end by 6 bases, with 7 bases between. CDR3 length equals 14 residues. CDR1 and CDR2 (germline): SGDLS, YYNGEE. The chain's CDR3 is CASSVDPEANVLTF. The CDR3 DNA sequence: TGTGCCAGCAGCGTAGACCCTGAGGCCAACGTCCTGACTTTC.

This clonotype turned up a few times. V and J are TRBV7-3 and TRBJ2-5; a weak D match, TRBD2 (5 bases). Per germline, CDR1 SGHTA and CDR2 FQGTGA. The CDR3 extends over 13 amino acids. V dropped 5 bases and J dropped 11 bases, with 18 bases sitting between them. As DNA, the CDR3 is TGTGCCAGCAGCCAAACGGGGATGGGTGAGCAGTACTTC. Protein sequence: CASSQTGMGEQYF.

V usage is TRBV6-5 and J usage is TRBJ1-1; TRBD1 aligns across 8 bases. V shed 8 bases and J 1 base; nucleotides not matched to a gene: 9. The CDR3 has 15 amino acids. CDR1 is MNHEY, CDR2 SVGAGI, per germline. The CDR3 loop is CASSRQGTSNTEAFF. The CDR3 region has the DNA TGTGCCAGCTCCAGACAGGGGACCTCGAACACTGAAGCTTTCTTT.

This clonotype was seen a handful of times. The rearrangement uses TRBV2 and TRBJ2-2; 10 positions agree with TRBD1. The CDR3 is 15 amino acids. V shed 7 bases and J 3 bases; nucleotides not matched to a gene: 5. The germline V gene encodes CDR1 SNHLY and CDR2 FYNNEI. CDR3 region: CASIDRGPYTGELFF. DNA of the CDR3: TGTGCCAGCATCGACAGGGGGCCGTACACCGGGGAGCTGTTTTTT.

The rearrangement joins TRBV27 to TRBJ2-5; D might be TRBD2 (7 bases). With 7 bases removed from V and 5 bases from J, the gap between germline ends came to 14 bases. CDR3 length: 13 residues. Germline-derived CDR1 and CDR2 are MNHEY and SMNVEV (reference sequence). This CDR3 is CASNSGGRETQYF. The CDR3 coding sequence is TGTGCCAGCAATTCCGGGGGGCGGGAGACCCAGTACTTC.

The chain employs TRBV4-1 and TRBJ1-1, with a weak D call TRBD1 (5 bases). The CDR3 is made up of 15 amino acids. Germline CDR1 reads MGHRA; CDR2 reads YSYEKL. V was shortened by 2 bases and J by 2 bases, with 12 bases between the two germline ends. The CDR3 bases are TGCGCCAGCAGCCAAAGGGACTGGTCCAACACTGAAGCTTTCTTT. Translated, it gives CASSQRDWSNTEAFF.

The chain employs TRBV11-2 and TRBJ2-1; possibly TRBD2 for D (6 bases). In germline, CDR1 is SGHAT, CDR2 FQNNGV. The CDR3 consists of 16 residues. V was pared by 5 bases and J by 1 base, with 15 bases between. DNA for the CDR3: TGTGCCAGCAGCCATCCCCGGGACTCTTCCTACAATGAGCAGTTCTTC. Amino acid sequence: CASSHPRDSSYNEQFF. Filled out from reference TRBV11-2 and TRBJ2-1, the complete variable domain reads EAGVAQSPRYKIIEKRQSVAFWCNPISGHATLYWYQQILGQGPKLLIQFQNNGVVDDSQLPKDRFSAERLKGVDSTLKIQPAKLEDSAVYLCASSHPRDSSYNEQFFGPGTRLTVL.